The 30 T cell receptor beta chains reported below all come from one sample, sequenced in a study of shared clonotypes between healthy human individuals. The table came from immunoSEQ multiplex PCR; TCRdb's copy has only in-frame clones and leaves some out. The sample carries millions of clones, roughly 94% recorded once. The sequencing input was naive CD4+ T cells sorted from blood. Specified subset: CD45RA+ positively selected. The source is a young man in good health.

This clone turned up a few times. The chain combines TRBV6-6 with TRBJ2-2, with 11 bases matching TRBD1. The CDR3 consists of 16 residues. The V gene's germline CDR1 is MNHNY and CDR2 SVGAGI (reference sequence). The trim removed 6 bases at V and 7 bases at J, leaving 10 bases unmatched. CDR3 DNA sequence: TGTGCCAGCAGCTTACAATTGGGACAGGGGGACGGGGAGCTGTTTTTT. This sequence encodes CASSLQLGQGDGELFF.

The rearrangement joins TRBV7-2 to TRBJ2-2; TRBD2 matches at 8 bases. This CDR3 has 15 residues. Germline V lookup: CDR1 SGHTA, CDR2 FQGNSA. J lost 9 bases, V lost 7 bases, and 13 bases had no gene match. The CDR3 sequence: CASKHSSGNPWELFF. The CDR3 nucleotides are TGTGCCAGCAAGCACAGTAGCGGGAATCCTTGGGAGCTGTTTTTT. The entire variable domain, with the rest obtained from reference TRBV7-2 and TRBJ2-2, is as follows: GAGVSQSPSNKVTEKGKDVELRCDPISGHTALYWYRQSLGQGLEFLIYFQGNSAPDKSGLPSDRFSAERTGGSVSTLTIQRTQQEDSAVYLCASKHSSGNPWELFFGEGSRLTVL.

V usage is TRBV5-1 and J usage is TRBJ2-2; D gene unclear. The CDR3 contains 11 residues. Germline CDR1 SGHRS, CDR2 YFSETQ. V was cut by 6 bases and J by 4 bases, with 4 bases left in between. The CDR3 DNA reads TGCGCCAGCATGGGCACCGGGGAGCTGTTTTTT. Its translation is CASMGTGELFF.

The count of this clone is one. V is TRBV19 and J is TRBJ1-5; 9 nucleotides align to TRBD1. J was trimmed by 6 bases and V by 5 bases; bases with no gene match: 2. CDR3 size: 13 residues. CDR1 and CDR2 from the germline V gene are LNHDA and SQIVND (reference sequence). The CDR3 reads CASSPGQGQPQHF. The CDR3 DNA reads as TGTGCCAGTAGTCCGGGACAGGGTCAGCCCCAGCATTTT.

The rearrangement uses TRBV5-1 and TRBJ2-7; D ambiguous. Germline CDR1 is SGHRS and CDR2 is YFSETQ. There are 17 residues in the CDR3. Trimming shortened V by 2 bases and J by 0 bases, and 18 bases separated the two germline ends. CDR3 DNA: TGCGCCAGCAGCTTAGGATACCCCCTTACCAGCTCCTACGAGCAGTACTTC. The encoded protein is CASSLGYPLTSSYEQYF.

The rearrangement uses TRBV6-1 and TRBJ2-7; TRBD1 matches at 7 bases. CDR1 and CDR2 from the germline V gene are MNHNS and SASEGT. The ends lost 4 bases at V and 2 bases at J; junction bases unmatched: 5. CDR3 length: 14 amino acids. CDR3 protein: CASSARDSTYEQYF. For the CDR3, the DNA is TGTGCCAGCAGTGCCCGGGACAGCACCTACGAGCAGTACTTC.

The V gene is TRBV11-2, the J gene TRBJ2-3; 7 bases are a match to TRBD2. From germline, CDR1 is SGHAT and CDR2 FQNNGV. V was pared by 4 bases and J by 6 bases, with 4 bases of the junction left unmatched. This CDR3 region has 13 residues. The CDR3 protein is CASSWSGGDTQYF. The CDR3 DNA reads as TGTGCCAGCAGCTGGTCCGGGGGGGATACGCAGTATTTT.

The chain combines TRBV2 with TRBJ1-4; 8 bases map to TRBD1. CDR1 SNHLY and CDR2 FYNNEI come from the germline V gene. The CDR3 runs to 13 residues. Trimming cost V 9 bases and J 4 bases; bases outside gene matches: 4. The CDR3 bases are TGTGCCAGTAGACAGGGGTTTAATGAAAAACTGTTTTTT. Its protein product is CASRQGFNEKLFF.

This clone came up once. The J gene is TRBJ2-3, the V gene TRBV5-1, with 7 bases lining up with TRBD2. V lost 4 bases to trimming and J lost 4 bases; unmatched junction nucleotides: 18. The CDR3 totals 18 residues. From germline, CDR1 is SGHRS and CDR2 YFSETQ. For the CDR3, the DNA is TGCGCCAGCAGCGTGGGTCTATTCGGACTAGAAGTTTCAGATACGCAGTATTTT. It encodes CASSVGLFGLEVSDTQYF.

Regarding this clone: Other DNA sequences in this sample translate to the same CDR3. The chain links TRBV30 to TRBJ2-5; D tentatively fits TRBD1 or TRBD2 (5 bases each). Trimming shortened V by 5 bases and J by 4 bases, and 5 bases separated the two germline ends. The CDR3 extends over 10 amino acids. Germline V CDR1 and CDR2: GTSNPN, SVGIG (reference sequence). CDR3 nucleotide sequence: TGTGCCTGGGGGGGAGAGACCCAGTACTTC. Translated: CAWGGETQYF.

The chain joins TRBV5-1 to TRBJ1-2; 8 bases align to TRBD1. The V and J ends lost 4 bases and 7 bases, in that order; junction bases with no gene match: 9. CDR1 SGHRS and CDR2 YFSETQ come from the germline V gene. The CDR3 extends over 14 amino acids. In nucleotides, the CDR3 is TGCGCCAGCAGCACCGGACAGGGCCCGGGTGGCTACACCTTC. As protein: CASSTGQGPGGYTF.

This clone was found a few times. V usage is TRBV5-6 and J usage is TRBJ1-2, with D unresolved. This CDR3 region has 15 residues. Trimming pared 0 bases from V and 5 bases from J, leaving 14 bases between. Germline V CDR1 and CDR2: SGHDT, YYEEEE. CDR3 coding DNA: TGTGCCAGCAGCTTGGCTTCTGTTACCTCTTATGGCTACACCTTC. This sequence encodes CASSLASVTSYGYTF.

This chain connects TRBV30 to TRBJ1-4; D remains unclear. V was clipped by 3 bases and J by 6 bases, with 5 bases between them. Germline V gives CDR1 GTSNPN, CDR2 SVGIG (reference sequence). The CDR3 length is 11 residues. CDR3 loop: CAWRPHEKLFF. Here the CDR3 DNA reads TGTGCCTGGAGACCCCATGAAAAACTGTTTTTT.

The rearrangement uses TRBV11-2 and TRBJ2-5; D is possibly TRBD1 (6 bases). Germline CDR1 and CDR2: SGHAT and FQNNGV. The V end lost 5 bases, the J end lost 4 bases, and 14 bases lay between the germline ends. This CDR3 comprises 14 residues. CDR3 DNA sequence: TGTGCCAGCAGCCTGAGGACAGCTCGAGAGACCCAGTACTTC. This encodes CASSLRTARETQYF.

This chain joins TRBV2 and TRBJ2-1, with unresolved D. The CDR3 runs to 13 residues. Between the trimmed V and J ends, which lost 4 bases and 9 bases, there was a span of 13 bases. Germline V gene data show CDR1 as SNHLY and CDR2 as FYNNEI. CDR3 in DNA: TGTGCCAGCAGTGTGGGCAGATGGGGTGAGCAGTTCTTC. This sequence encodes CASSVGRWGEQFF.

The chain couples TRBV5-1 to TRBJ1-5, with TRBD1 identical over 10 bases. The CDR3 is made up of 17 amino acids. Per germline, CDR1 SGHRS and CDR2 YFSETQ. The J segment lost 4 bases and the V segment lost 1 base, leaving 8 bases of the junction unmatched. The CDR3 spells CASSLTPPGQGNQPQHF. DNA of the CDR3: TGCGCCAGCAGCTTGACACCCCCGGGACAGGGGAATCAGCCCCAGCATTTT.

The genes are TRBV9 and TRBJ2-5; TRBD1 agrees at 8 bases. The germline CDR1 and CDR2 sequences are SGDLS and YYNGEE. V was clipped by 4 bases and J by 5 bases; unmatched bases: 10. The CDR3 covers 15 residues. The CDR3 sequence is CASSLGTGGWETQYF. The DNA of the CDR3 is TGTGCCAGCAGCCTCGGGACAGGCGGATGGGAGACCCAGTACTTC.

The chain couples TRBV2 to TRBJ1-3; D is uncertain. This CDR3 has 13 residues. The germline CDR1 and CDR2 sequences are SNHLY and FYNNEI. Trimming took 4 bases from V and 1 from J, leaving 5 bases between them. CDR3 amino acids: CASSAGSGNTIYF. In nucleotides, the CDR3 is TGTGCCAGCAGTGCTGGGTCTGGAAACACCATATATTTT.

The CDR3 sequence is CASSLGQGPGETQYF. The CDR3 DNA sequence: TGTGCCAGCAGCTTAGGTCAGGGACCCGGAGAGACCCAGTACTTC. The V call is TRBV11-3, the J call TRBJ2-5; D may match TRBD1 or TRBD2 (5 bases each). V dropped 1 base and J dropped 4 bases, with 13 bases sitting between them. This CDR3 has 15 amino acids. Germline CDR1 and CDR2: SGHNT and YENEEA.

This sequence joins TRBV9 and TRBJ1-2; unclear D gene. V was cut by 4 bases and J by 7 bases, with 14 bases left in between. The CDR3 sequence is 13 residues long. Germline V gene data show CDR1 as SGDLS and CDR2 as YYNGEE. The CDR3, as DNA: TGTGCCAGCAGCCCCCGTACCGGTTTTGGCTACACCTTC. Translation gives CASSPRTGFGYTF.

A word on this clone: Other nucleotide sequences from this sample produce the same CDR3. The chain recombines TRBV6-1 with TRBJ1-6; 10 bases are a match to TRBD1. The germline gives CDR1 MNHNS, CDR2 SASEGT. The junction had 2 bases not matched to a gene; V was cut back by 4 bases and J by 5 bases. This CDR3 comprises 15 residues. CDR3 in DNA: TGTGCCAGCAGTGGGGGACAGGGGCATAATTCACCCCTCCACTTT. Translating gives CASSGGQGHNSPLHF.

V and J are TRBV6-1 and TRBJ1-5; the D is unclear. Germline CDR1 reads MNHNS; CDR2 reads SASEGT. Trimming took off 1 base at V and 7 bases at J, with 8 bases between the two ends. The CDR3 loop spans 13 amino acids. CDR3 sequence reads: CASSEVWSQPQHF. The DNA of the CDR3 is TGTGCCAGCAGTGAAGTTTGGTCCCAGCCCCAGCATTTT.

On this clone itself: The same CDR3 arises from other DNA sequences in this sample as well. This rearrangement joins TRBV5-1 to TRBJ2-1; 8 bases map to TRBD1. CDR1 and CDR2 (germline): SGHRS, YFSETQ. Trimming at V came to 0 bases and at J to 7 bases, leaving 6 bases not matched to a gene. The CDR3 covers 15 residues. CDR3 bases: TGCGCCAGCAGCTTGGCCGGACAGGGATTTAATGAGCAGTTCTTC. It yields the protein CASSLAGQGFNEQFF.

This chain joins TRBV18 and TRBJ2-7; no definite D call. Trimming removed 9 bases at V and 4 bases at J, with 25 bases between. CDR3 size: 16 residues. CDR1 is KGHSH, CDR2 LQKENI, per germline. DNA for the CDR3: TGTGCCAGGTCCAGACCTGGACCCATCACCCCGTACGAGCAGTACTTC. This gives the protein CARSRPGPITPYEQYF.

This chain joins TRBV5-4 and TRBJ2-2, with D perhaps TRBD1 (5 bases). Trimming removed 3 bases at V and 1 base at J, with 13 bases between. In germline, CDR1 is SGHNT, CDR2 YYREEE (reference sequence). There are 16 residues in the CDR3. CDR3 sequence reads: CASSSPVRGNTGELFF. In DNA, the CDR3 is TGTGCCAGCAGCTCCCCCGTAAGGGGGAACACCGGGGAGCTGTTTTTT.

The chain combines TRBV7-2 with TRBJ2-1, with 10 bases lining up with TRBD1. V dropped 5 bases and J dropped 5; count of bases not matched to a gene: 9. The CDR3 runs to 16 residues. Germline V gene sequence: CDR1 SGHTA, CDR2 FQGNSA. Here the CDR3 reads CASSPYGTGVNNEQFF. CDR3 bases: TGTGCCAGCAGCCCATACGGGACAGGGGTAAACAATGAGCAGTTCTTC.

The rearrangement joins TRBV6-6 to TRBJ1-2, with a tentative D call TRBD1 (6 bases). In germline, CDR1 is MNHNY, CDR2 SVGAGI (reference sequence). CDR3 length equals 13 residues. V was trimmed by 4 bases and J by 4 bases, leaving 10 bases between them. CDR3 DNA sequence: TGTGCCAGCAGTTCCAGGGGAACCTATGGCTACACCTTC. Amino acids: CASSSRGTYGYTF.

This chain uses TRBV19 with TRBJ1-2; no firm D call. V lost 3 bases and J 2 bases, leaving 16 bases between the germline ends. The CDR3 loop spans 16 amino acids. Germline V gene sequence: CDR1 LNHDA, CDR2 SQIVND (reference sequence). This CDR3 is CASSIWSGEFNYGYTF. CDR3 DNA: TGTGCCAGTAGTATCTGGTCTGGGGAGTTCAACTATGGCTACACCTTC.

The chain recombines TRBV7-2 with TRBJ2-2; 7 positions agree with TRBD1. The CDR3 is 16 residues long. V lost 1 base, J lost 0 bases, and 2 bases stayed unmatched. In germline, CDR1 is SGHTA, CDR2 FQGNSA. The CDR3 region has the DNA TGTGCCAGCAGCTTAGTACAGGGGACGAACACCGGGGAGCTGTTTTTT. It yields the protein CASSLVQGTNTGELFF.

This clone was found once. This chain joins TRBV6-5 and TRBJ1-1; no clear D gene. The ends were cut back, 4 bases at V and 8 bases at J, with 11 bases in the middle. The CDR3 has 12 residues. Germline V gene data show CDR1 as MNHEY and CDR2 as SVGAGI. The CDR3 nucleotides are TGTGCCAGCAGTTCCCGCCAGCCCGAAGCTTTCTTT. This encodes CASSSRQPEAFF.